The rows below give T cell receptor beta chains drawn from one sample of a study of siplizumab effects on memory and regulatory T cells. The protocol was immunoSEQ multiplex PCR, while the TCRdb copy is restricted to in-frame clones and leaves out a portion. The table has about 100,000 clones, 91% seen once. The sample taken for sequencing was CD4+ T cells sorted from blood. All receptors come from a human donor in good health. CDR3s include the opening cysteine and the closing phenylalanine or tryptophan. D genes are given only for firm matches. Clone size appears in some rows only: once, few, many, or a class for an expanded clone.

clone_size	j_call	d_call	v_call	cdr3_nt	cdr3_aa
once	TRBJ1-1	NA	TRBV13	TGTGCCAGCAGCGCCTTGACAGTGAACACTGAAGCTTTCTTT	CASSALTVNTEAFF
once	TRBJ2-1	NA	TRBV18	TGTGCCAGCTCACCACGGGACGGCCCCTACAATGAGCAGTTCTTC	CASSPRDGPYNEQFF
NA	TRBJ2-3	TRBD1	TRBV11-2	TGTGCCAGCAGCCGGGACAGGAGCACAGATACGCAGTATTTT	CASSRDRSTDTQYF
NA	TRBJ1-6	TRBD1	TRBV14	TGTGCCAGCAGCCAAGACCTGGGACAGAATAATTCACCCCTCCACTTT	CASSQDLGQNNSPLHF
NA	TRBJ2-7	NA	TRBV27	TGTGCCAGCGGGAGAAGAGGGATTACCTACGAGCAGTACTTC	CASGRRGITYEQYF
NA	TRBJ2-7	TRBD1	TRBV7-2	TGTGCCAGCAGCGTTTCCGGGACAGGGGTCTACGAGCAGTACTTC	CASSVSGTGVYEQYF
NA	TRBJ1-3	TRBD1	TRBV2	TGTGCCAGCACCCGAGGGACAGGACCTGGAAACACCATATATTTT	CASTRGTGPGNTIYF
NA	TRBJ1-6	NA	TRBV7-2	TGTGCCAGCAGCTTAGCGTCCAGAAATAATTCACCCCTCCACTTT	CASSLASRNNSPLHF
NA	TRBJ2-7	TRBD2	TRBV28	TGTGCCAGCATCCTAGCGGGGGGGCCCAACGAGCAGTACTTC	CASILAGGPNEQYF
NA	TRBJ1-5	NA	TRBV28	TGTGCCAGCAGCCCTGTGGGGGGCGCAGGACAGCCCCAGCATTTT	CASSPVGGAGQPQHF
once	TRBJ2-7	TRBD1	TRBV7-6	TGTGCCAGCAGTCCGGGACAGGGGGCTTGGGAGCAGTACTTC	CASSPGQGAWEQYF
NA	TRBJ2-5	NA	TRBV14	TGTCGGGGGGAGACCCAGTACTTC	CRGETQYF
NA	TRBJ2-5	TRBD2	TRBV6-4	TGTGCCAGCAGTCCGGGGGGGGGTCAAGAGACCCAGTACTTC	CASSPGGGQETQYF
NA	TRBJ2-7	TRBD2	TRBV7-2	TGTGCCAGCAGCTACCCTCTAGCGGGGTATGAGCAGTACTTC	CASSYPLAGYEQYF
NA	TRBJ2-3	TRBD2	TRBV7-2	TGTGCCAGCAGCCGGGACTATCAGCGCACAGATACGCAGTATTTT	CASSRDYQRTDTQYF
NA	TRBJ1-4	NA	TRBV5-5	TGTGCCAGCAGCCGCACCGGGAACCAAAAACTGTTTTTT	CASSRTGNQKLFF
NA	TRBJ2-1	NA	TRBV5-6	TGTGCCAGCAGCTTAATACGGGGGTCAAACAATGAGCAGTTCTTC	CASSLIRGSNNEQFF
NA	TRBJ1-1	NA	TRBV7-2	TGTGCCAGCAGTCGTCCGACCCAGGGTTTCGAAGCTTTCTTT	CASSRPTQGFEAFF
NA	TRBJ2-4	TRBD2	TRBV7-9	TGTGCCAGCAGCCGACAGACGGGGGGCATTCAGTACTTC	CASSRQTGGIQYF
NA	TRBJ2-1	TRBD2	TRBV5-4	TGTGCCAGCAGCTTGGGCGGTAGCGGGGGGTTCGATGAGCAGTTCTTC	CASSLGGSGGFDEQFF
NA	TRBJ2-2	NA	TRBV9	TGTGCCAGCAGCGTAGAGTTGGGGCCCGGGGAGCTGTTTTTT	CASSVELGPGELFF
NA	TRBJ1-1	TRBD1	TRBV7-6	TGTGCCAGCAGCAAGACAGGGGACACTGAAGCTTTCTTT	CASSKTGDTEAFF
NA	TRBJ1-2	NA	TRBV6-1	TGTGCCAGCAAGGTTGACAGAAACTATGGCTACACCTTC	CASKVDRNYGYTF
NA	TRBJ1-5	NA	TRBV13	TGTGCCAGCAGCTTGCGAGGGGCAGTAGGTCAGCCCCAGCATTTT	CASSLRGAVGQPQHF
NA	TRBJ2-7	NA	TRBV5-4	TGTGCCAGCAGGGCGGCAGGGTCAGGCTCTTACGAGCAGTACTTC	CASRAAGSGSYEQYF
NA	TRBJ1-3	NA	TRBV11-3	TGTGCCAGCAGCTTTGACATGTCGGACACCATATATTTT	CASSFDMSDTIYF
NA	TRBJ1-1	NA	TRBV12-5	TGTGCTAGTGGTTTGTGGTCGCGGACCTCGGGGACTGAAGCTTTCTTT	CASGLWSRTSGTEAFF
NA	TRBJ1-1	NA	TRBV10-3	TGTGCCATCCTGCCAGGGGTGGGCACTGAAGCTTTCTTT	CAILPGVGTEAFF
NA	TRBJ1-3	TRBD1	TRBV7-7	TGTGCCAGCAGCGCCGACAGGGGGCCTGGAAACACCATATATTTT	CASSADRGPGNTIYF
few	TRBJ2-1	TRBD1	TRBV28	TGTGCCAGCAGTTCCGTCAGGGGGCCCCTGAGCTCCTACAATGAGCAGTTCTTC	CASSSVRGPLSSYNEQFF
NA	TRBJ2-2	NA	TRBV12-5	TGTGCTAGTGGTTTGGTACCTGGCGGGGAGCTGTTTTTT	CASGLVPGGELFF
NA	TRBJ2-5	TRBD1	TRBV28	TGTGCCAGCAACCCTGGACAGGTTGGGGAGACCCAGTACTTC	CASNPGQVGETQYF
NA	TRBJ2-5	NA	TRBV7-3	TGTGCCAGCAGCCCCCTGGGGCCTAGGGAGACCCAGTACTTC	CASSPLGPRETQYF
NA	TRBJ2-7	TRBD2	TRBV18	TGTGCCAGCTCTCCCCCGCGGGGGGACTACGAGCAGTACTTC	CASSPPRGDYEQYF
few	TRBJ1-6	TRBD1	TRBV5-5	TGTGCCAGCAGCTTGGGACAGGGGGATTCACCCCTCCACTTT	CASSLGQGDSPLHF
NA	TRBJ2-7	NA	TRBV7-2	TGTGCCAGCAGCTTAGTCTCCCGTGTGGGGAGCTCCTACGAGCAGTACTTC	CASSLVSRVGSSYEQYF
NA	TRBJ2-3	NA	TRBV5-4	TGTGCCAGCAGCTTGGAGGGTAGCGCAGATACGCAGTATTTT	CASSLEGSADTQYF
NA	TRBJ2-5	NA	TRBV19	TGTGCCAGTAGTAACAGGGAATTTGGGGAGACCCAGTACTTC	CASSNREFGETQYF
NA	TRBJ1-2	NA	TRBV2	TGTGCCAGCAGTGTCGACAGGAAGCTCACCAACTATGGCTACACCTTC	CASSVDRKLTNYGYTF
NA	TRBJ2-7	NA	TRBV5-4	TGTGCCAGCAGCTTAGGATACGAGCAGTACTTC	CASSLGYEQYF
NA	TRBJ2-5	NA	TRBV19	TGTGCCAGTAGTATCAACCCAGGGGAGACCCAGTACTTC	CASSINPGETQYF
NA	TRBJ2-2	TRBD2	TRBV2	TGTGCCAGCAGTGCGAGTAGCGGGGGGGCGAACACCGGGGAGCTGTTTTTT	CASSASSGGANTGELFF
NA	TRBJ2-1	NA	TRBV6-4	TGTGCCACCGCCGAGGATGCCTTATACAATGAGCAGTTCTTC	CATAEDALYNEQFF
NA	TRBJ2-7	NA	TRBV28	TGTGCCAGCAGTTTAAGGGGGTACGAGCAGTACTTC	CASSLRGYEQYF
NA	TRBJ2-7	TRBD2	TRBV7-8	TGTGCCAGCAGCTTAAATAGCGGGGGGGCCTACGAGCAGTACTTC	CASSLNSGGAYEQYF
NA	TRBJ2-7	NA	TRBV4-1	TGCGCCAGCAGCCAAGTCGCCTACGAGCAGTACTTC	CASSQVAYEQYF
NA	TRBJ2-3	NA	TRBV4-2	TGTGCCAGCAGCCAAGTCGGGAGAAGCACAGATACGCAGTATTTT	CASSQVGRSTDTQYF
NA	TRBJ2-3	TRBD2	TRBV10-2	TGCGCCAGCAGTGTACTGAGCGGGGGGGGCACAGATACGCAGTATTTT	CASSVLSGGGTDTQYF
NA	TRBJ1-1	NA	TRBV11-2	TGTGCCAGCAGCTTAGGTGGGGGAAGCACTGAAGCTTTCTTT	CASSLGGGSTEAFF